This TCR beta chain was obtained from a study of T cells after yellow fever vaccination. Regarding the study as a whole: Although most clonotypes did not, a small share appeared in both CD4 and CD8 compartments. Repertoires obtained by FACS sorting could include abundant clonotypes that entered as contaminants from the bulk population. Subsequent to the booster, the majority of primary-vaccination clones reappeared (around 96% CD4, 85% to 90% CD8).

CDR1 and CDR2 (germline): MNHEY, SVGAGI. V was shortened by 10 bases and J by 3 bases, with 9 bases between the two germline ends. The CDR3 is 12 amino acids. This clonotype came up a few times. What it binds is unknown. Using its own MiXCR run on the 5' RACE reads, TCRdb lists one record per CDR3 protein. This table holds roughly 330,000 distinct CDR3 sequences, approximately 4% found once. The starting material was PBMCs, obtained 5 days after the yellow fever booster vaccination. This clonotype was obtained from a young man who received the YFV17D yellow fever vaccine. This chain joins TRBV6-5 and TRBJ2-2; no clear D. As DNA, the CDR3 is TGTGCCACCGTGAAGTACACCGGGGAGCTGTTTTTT. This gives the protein CATVKYTGELFF.